This T cell receptor (beta chain) stems from a study of blood T cell repertoires in COVID-19. Across the study: Specimens from acute and convalescent COVID-19 originated in the United States, Italy and Spain.

Clones were sequenced by immunoSEQ multiplex PCR, and TCRdb holds only the in-frame ones, with some missing. The sample includes 15,000 to 19,000 clones, around 83% seen only once; the top ten take roughly 20%. From germline, CDR1 is SGHTA and CDR2 FQGNSA. V lost 5 bases and J 7 bases, leaving 23 bases between the germline ends. The CDR3 length is 16 residues. The receptor's source is a man older than 75 with active or convalescent COVID-19. The chain is built from TRBV7-2 and TRBJ1-2, with D perhaps matching TRBD1 (6 bases). The material sequenced was peripheral blood. The CDR3 bases are TGTGCCAGCAGCAACTACGGGACAAACCTAAGGGGTGGCTACACCTTC. Translating it yields CASSNYGTNLRGGYTF. Full variable domain (outside the CDR3, taken from reference TRBV7-2 and TRBJ1-2): GAGVSQSPSNKVTEKGKDVELRCDPISGHTALYWYRQSLGQGLEFLIYFQGNSAPDKSGLPSDRFSAERTGGSVSTLTIQRTQQEDSAVYLCASSNYGTNLRGGYTFGSGTRLTVV.